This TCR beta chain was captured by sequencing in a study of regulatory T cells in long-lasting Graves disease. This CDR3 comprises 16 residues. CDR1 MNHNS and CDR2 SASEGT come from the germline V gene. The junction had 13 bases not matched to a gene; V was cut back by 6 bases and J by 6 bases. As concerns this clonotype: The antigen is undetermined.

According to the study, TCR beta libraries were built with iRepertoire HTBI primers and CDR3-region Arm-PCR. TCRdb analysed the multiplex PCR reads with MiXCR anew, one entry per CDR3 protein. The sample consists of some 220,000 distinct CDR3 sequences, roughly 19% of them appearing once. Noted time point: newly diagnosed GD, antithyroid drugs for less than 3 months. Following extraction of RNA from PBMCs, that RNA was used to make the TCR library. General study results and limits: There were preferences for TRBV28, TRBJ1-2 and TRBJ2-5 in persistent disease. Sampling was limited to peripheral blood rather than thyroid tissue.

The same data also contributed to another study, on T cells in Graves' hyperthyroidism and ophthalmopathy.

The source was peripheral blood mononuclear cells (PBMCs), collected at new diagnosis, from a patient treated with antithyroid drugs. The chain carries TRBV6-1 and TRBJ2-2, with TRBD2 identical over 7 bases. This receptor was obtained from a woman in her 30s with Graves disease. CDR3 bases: TGTGCCAGCAGGACCATGGGGGGGGGGAGCGCCGGGGAGCTGTTTTTT. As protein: CASRTMGGGSAGELFF.